The 8 T cell receptor beta chains below come from one sample, sequenced in a study of T cell changes during pregnancy in multiple sclerosis. Clones were read by immunoSEQ multiplex PCR, and TCRdb kept only the in-frame ones, dropping some. This sample carries approximately 21,000 clones, around 89% of them seen once, and the ten largest clones take approximately 6.8%. The source material was CD8+ T cells from peripheral blood mononuclear cells, sampled in the third trimester of pregnancy. The receptors derive from a female donor in good health, enrolled as a control in a pregnancy study.

The genes are TRBV15 and TRBJ1-3; D remains ambiguous. Germline-derived CDR1 and CDR2 are LNHNV and YYDKDF (reference sequence). V dropped 5 bases and J dropped 4 bases, with 15 bases sitting between them. This CDR3 contains 15 residues. The CDR3 here is CATSLGRYVGNTIYF. CDR3 nucleotides: TGTGCCACCAGCCTAGGGAGGTACGTCGGAAACACCATATATTTT.

V gene TRBV5-6 combines with J gene TRBJ2-1, with a tentative D call TRBD1 (7 bases). The CDR3 consists of 16 residues. V dropped 1 base and J dropped 0 bases, with 11 bases sitting between them. Germline V gene sequence: CDR1 SGHDT, CDR2 YYEEEE. The CDR3 DNA sequence: TGTGCCAGCAGCTTGTCAGGGGGAGGCTCCTACAATGAGCAGTTCTTC. Its translation: CASSLSGGGSYNEQFF.

This clone is a singleton in its sample. In the same sample, other DNA sequences code for this CDR3. The rearrangement links TRBV6-5 to TRBJ2-7; 9 bases match TRBD1. V was clipped by 5 bases and J by 3 bases; unmatched bases: 5. The germline CDR1 and CDR2 sequences are MNHEY and SVGAGI. CDR3 length: 14 residues. CDR3 bases: TGTGCCAGCAGTGCAGGGACAGGGAGCTACGAGCAGTACTTC. Translating it yields CASSAGTGSYEQYF.

This sequence joins TRBV4-1 and TRBJ2-5, with D possibly being TRBD2 (5 bases). V dropped 0 bases and J dropped 2 bases, with 7 bases sitting between them. This CDR3 has 14 residues. The germline CDR1 and CDR2 sequences are MGHRA and YSYEKL. In nucleotides, the CDR3 is TGCGCCAGCAGCCAAGAGAGCGGTCAAGAGACCCAGTACTTC. This gives the protein CASSQESGQETQYF.

CDR3 nucleotide sequence: TGCGCCAGCAGCCAAGACTGGATGGGCGGGCAACGGTTGGAGACCCAGTACTTC. Protein sequence: CASSQDWMGGQRLETQYF. V gene TRBV4-3 combines with J gene TRBJ2-5; D is possibly TRBD2 (5 bases). The V gene's germline CDR1 is LGHNA and CDR2 YSLEER. V lost 0 bases and J 5 bases, leaving 22 bases between the germline ends. The CDR3 has 18 residues.

This rearrangement joins TRBV7-9 to TRBJ2-1; 9 bases match TRBD1. Trimming took 2 bases from V and 5 from J; bases not matched to a gene: 13. Germline values: CDR1 SEHNR, CDR2 FQNEAQ (reference sequence). This CDR3 spans 18 amino acids. CDR3 residues: CASSLRLRTGDLNNEQFF. DNA of the CDR3: TGTGCCAGCAGCTTAAGGTTACGGACAGGGGATCTGAACAATGAGCAGTTCTTC.

The chain employs TRBV29-1 and TRBJ2-7; D may be TRBD1 (6 bases). The germline V gene has CDR1 SQVTM and CDR2 ANQGSEA. V lost 2 bases and J 2 bases, leaving 10 bases between the germline ends. The CDR3 is 13 amino acids. The CDR3 here is CSVELTGTYEQYF. In DNA, the CDR3 is TGCAGCGTTGAACTAACAGGGACCTACGAGCAGTACTTC.

The rearrangement links TRBV5-6 to TRBJ1-1; D remains unclear. The CDR3 loop spans 12 amino acids. The germline V gene has CDR1 SGHDT and CDR2 YYEEEE. The V end lost 1 base, the J end lost 9 bases, and 10 bases lay between the germline ends. CDR3 DNA sequence: TGTGCCAGCAGCTTGTCCGACTCTAAAGCTTTCTTT. It translates to CASSLSDSKAFF. Full variable domain (rest looked up from reference TRBV5-6 and TRBJ1-1): DAGVTQSPTHLIKTRGQQVTLRCSPKSGHDTVSWYQQALGQGPQFIFQYYEEEERQRGNFPDRFSGHQFPNYSSELNVNALLLGDSALYLCASSLSDSKAFFGQGTRLTVV.